A single sample is the source of the 13 T cell receptor beta chains below, sequenced in a study of cytomegalovirus exposure and HLA in healthy donors. Vbeta (60) and Jbeta (13) primers were used in the PCR. Method: immunoSEQ multiplex PCR; TCRdb's copy keeps in-frame clones and lacks some. The sample lists over 150,000 clones; over 70% were seen once. The sequenced sample consisted of PBMCs. Receptors were obtained from a man aged 30 to 45 in good health and CMV-seronegative.

This chain connects TRBV4-3 to TRBJ2-3, with D maybe TRBD2 (5 bases). Germline V gene data show CDR1 as LGHNA and CDR2 as YSLEER. Trimming left V 0 bases short and J 5 bases short, with 9 bases between. This CDR3 region has 14 residues. The CDR3 sequence: CASSQDSEGDTQYF. The CDR3, as DNA: TGCGCCAGCAGCCAAGATTCCGAGGGAGATACGCAGTATTTT.

V gene TRBV5-6 combines with J gene TRBJ2-5, with a weak D call TRBD2 (6 bases). V was clipped by 1 base and J by 9 bases, with 13 bases between them. Germline CDR1 reads SGHDT; CDR2 reads YYEEEE. This CDR3 spans 13 amino acids. CDR3 coding DNA: TGTGCCAGCAGCTTGCGCAGGAGGAGGGCCCAGTACTTC. The encoded protein is CASSLRRRRAQYF.

This clone appeared a single time. Germline and junction disagree at one end, which may indicate a read error. The V gene is TRBV7-7, the J gene TRBJ2-2; 9 bases agree with TRBD1. The germline gives CDR1 SSHAT, CDR2 FNYEAQ (reference sequence). CDR3 length: 17 amino acids. Here the CDR3 DNA reads TGTGCTAGCAGCAAAAGACAGGGGGGTGAGGAGGCCGGGGAGCTGTTTTTT. Its protein is CASSKRQGGEEAGELFF.

The J gene is TRBJ1-1, the V gene TRBV4-3, with D perhaps TRBD1 (5 bases). The CDR3 has 16 amino acids. Germline V gene lookup returns CDR1 LGHNA and CDR2 YSLEER. Trimming removed 0 bases at V and 5 bases at J, with 16 bases between. CDR3 loop: CASSQDLIGVGTEAFF. As DNA, the CDR3 is TGCGCCAGCAGCCAAGATTTAATAGGGGTGGGGACTGAAGCTTTCTTT.

This chain joins TRBV28 and TRBJ1-5, with TRBD1 matching 9 bases. The V segment lost 10 bases and the J segment 3 bases; nucleotides outside the gene matches: 10. The CDR3 totals 15 residues. Germline CDR1 MDHEN, CDR2 SYDVKM. The CDR3 loop reads CATSSGTGYNQPQHF. The CDR3 DNA follows: TGTGCCACCTCTTCCGGGACAGGGTACAATCAGCCCCAGCATTTT.

The chain recombines TRBV2 with TRBJ1-2; 10 positions agree with TRBD1. Germline CDR1 and CDR2: SNHLY and FYNNEI. The trim removed 8 bases at V and 7 bases at J, leaving 4 bases unmatched. This CDR3 is 12 amino acids long. DNA for the CDR3: TGTGCCAGCGCCGGGACAGGGGTTGGCTACACCTTC. Its translation: CASAGTGVGYTF.

A note on this clone: One junction end disagrees with the germline gene, perhaps due to a read error. The V gene is TRBV28, the J gene TRBJ1-2; 8 bases agree with TRBD1. Germline V gene sequence: CDR1 MDHEN, CDR2 SYDVKM. The CDR3 spans 14 residues. Here the CDR3 DNA reads TGTGCCAGCAGTTCTCAGGGGGCGATCTATGGCTACCCCTTC. This codes for CASSSQGAIYGYPF.

The rearrangement joins TRBV5-6 to TRBJ2-5; TRBD2 might be the D (5 bases). Trimming stripped 2 bases from V and 5 bases from J, with 10 bases between. This CDR3 is built from 13 residues. Germline lookup yields CDR1 SGHDT and CDR2 YYEEEE. The CDR3 is CASSFIGMETQYF. In nucleotides, the CDR3 is TGTGCCAGCAGCTTTATCGGGATGGAGACCCAGTACTTC.

This clone was counted once. The chain uses TRBV9 and TRBJ1-4, with D possibly being TRBD1 (6 bases). Looked up from germline, CDR1 is SGDLS and CDR2 is YYNGEE. There are 15 residues in the CDR3. Deletions cut 0 bases from V and 8 bases from J, with 14 bases between. In nucleotides, the CDR3 is TGTGCCAGCAGCGTAGGCACAGGGTACAACGAAAAACTGTTTTTT. Protein sequence: CASSVGTGYNEKLFF.

The chain carries TRBV9 and TRBJ2-3, with D possibly matching TRBD2 (6 bases). The V end was cut by 5 bases, the J end by 5 bases, with 18 bases between. This CDR3 comprises 15 residues. CDR1 and CDR2 (germline): SGDLS, YYNGEE. The CDR3 spells CASSSERARGDTQYF. The CDR3 region has the DNA TGTGCCAGCAGTTCAGAGCGGGCTCGGGGAGATACGCAGTATTTT.

The chain joins TRBV6-6 to TRBJ2-5; possibly TRBD2 for D (6 bases). V lost 4 bases and J lost 7, with 13 bases in between. This CDR3 has 13 amino acids. CDR1 is MNHNY and CDR2 is SVGAGI in the germline V gene (reference sequence). The CDR3 sequence is CASSSDLGGTQYF. In DNA form, the CDR3 reads TGTGCCAGCAGTTCTGACCTGGGAGGGACCCAGTACTTC.

This rearrangement joins TRBV5-8 to TRBJ2-2; D call uncertain. Germline CDR1 SGHTS, CDR2 YDEGEE. The CDR3 length is 14 residues. V was shortened by 4 bases and J by 7 bases, with 14 bases between the two germline ends. CDR3 residues: CASSRSVIVGELFF. In nucleotides, the CDR3 is TGTGCCAGCAGCCGGAGCGTGATCGTCGGGGAGCTGTTTTTT.

V and J are TRBV6-5 and TRBJ2-7, with a possible D match to TRBD1 (6 bases). CDR1 is MNHEY, CDR2 SVGAGI, per germline. V was clipped by 2 bases and J by 2 bases, with 10 bases between them. This CDR3 contains 14 residues. Here the CDR3 DNA reads TGTGCCAGCAGTTACCGACAGGAGCCCTACGAGCAGTACTTC. Translated: CASSYRQEPYEQYF.